This T cell receptor beta chain was sequenced in a study of spatial heterogeneity in lung cancer. The sample holds many counts of this clonotype. V lost 1 base, J lost 9 bases, and 16 bases lay in between. Germline loops: CDR1 DFQATT, CDR2 SNEGSKA (reference sequence). The CDR3 loop spans 15 amino acids. Time point specified: sample taken at primary tumor resection. The donors were 65 to 85 patients with non-small cell lung cancer that was early-stage and untreated. Unique molecular identifiers tagged every individual TCR cDNA molecule. MiXCR was run by TCRdb on the 5' RACE reads, yielding one entry per CDR3 protein. The sample has about 21,000 distinct CDR3 sequences, under 5.5% seen once.

The receptor was derived from a male donor with early-stage non-small cell lung cancer. The V call is TRBV20-1, the J call TRBJ1-6; D unclear. Source: PBMCs, taken at surgery. Written as DNA, the CDR3 is TGCAGTGCTAGAGTCCAAAACAAGGAAGGTTCACCCCTCCACTTT. Translation gives CSARVQNKEGSPLHF.